The 16 T cell receptor beta chains below were found in one sample sequenced in a study of radiation and T cells in renal cell carcinoma. Profiling relied on immunoSEQ multiplex PCR, and the TCRdb table lists in-frame clones only, not all of them. The sample lists some 120,000 clones; approximately 75% were seen once. Documented time point: blood 2 weeks post-SBRT. The sample's treatment: 15 Gy SBRT to primary tumor, nephrectomy 4 weeks later. Sequencing used blood, obtained from a patient whose treatment included radiotherapy and nephrectomy. Receptors were obtained from a woman aged 55-69 years with renal cell carcinoma.

The chain recombines TRBV19 with TRBJ2-2; D uncertain. Trimming stripped 1 base from V and 7 bases from J, with 7 bases between. The CDR3 covers 13 residues. Germline V CDR1 and CDR2: LNHDA, SQIVND (reference sequence). The CDR3: CASSIGQVGELFF. The CDR3 nucleotides read TGTGCCAGTAGTATAGGCCAGGTCGGGGAGCTGTTTTTT. Drawing the rest from reference TRBV19 and TRBJ2-2, the complete variable domain is DGGITQSPKYLFRKEGQNVTLSCEQNLNHDAMYWYRQDPGQGLRLIYYSQIVNDFQKGDIAEGYSVSREKKESFPLTVTSAQKNPTAFYLCASSIGQVGELFFGEGSRLTVL.

The rearrangement uses TRBV28 and TRBJ2-1; TRBD1 agrees at 7 bases. The J segment lost 5 bases and the V segment lost 5 bases, leaving 3 bases of the junction unmatched. Per the germline V gene, CDR1 is MDHEN and CDR2 is SYDVKM. This CDR3 region has 13 residues. Here the CDR3 reads CASSRTGDNEQFF. CDR3 nucleotides: TGTGCCAGCAGTCGGACAGGCGACAATGAGCAGTTCTTC.

This sequence joins TRBV6-5 and TRBJ1-2; 8 bases align to TRBD1. V dropped 6 bases and J dropped 5; count of bases not matched to a gene: 8. Germline V gene data show CDR1 as MNHEY and CDR2 as SVGAGI. The CDR3 covers 14 residues. The CDR3 reads CASRTTDRGYGYTF. In nucleotides, the CDR3 is TGTGCCAGCAGAACGACCGACAGGGGATATGGCTACACCTTC.

CDR3 amino acids: CASSLARTSQETQYF. CDR3 in DNA: TGTGCCAGCAGCTTAGCGAGGACGTCCCAAGAGACCCAGTACTTC. V gene TRBV7-2 combines with J gene TRBJ2-5; D gene uncertain. Germline loops: CDR1 SGHTA, CDR2 FQGNSA. The germline V and J ends were trimmed by 0 bases and 1 base, with 9 bases remaining between them. The CDR3 has 15 residues.

The chain joins TRBV20-1 to TRBJ2-5, with D maybe TRBD2 (5 bases). Trimming took 1 base from V and 5 from J, leaving 5 bases between them. Germline V CDR1 and CDR2: DFQATT, SNEGSKA (reference sequence). The CDR3 loop spans 11 amino acids. The CDR3 sequence: CSARGGETQYF. The CDR3 DNA sequence: TGCAGTGCTAGAGGCGGGGAGACCCAGTACTTC.

The V gene is TRBV7-2, the J gene TRBJ2-5, with TRBD2 as a possible D gene (6 bases). In germline, CDR1 is SGHTA, CDR2 FQGNSA. CDR3 size: 12 residues. Trimming left V 2 bases short and J 10 bases short, with 11 bases between. This CDR3 is CASSLYLGLQYF. CDR3 coding DNA: TGTGCCAGCAGCTTATATTTGGGACTCCAGTACTTC.

The gene calls are TRBV19 and TRBJ1-3, with D uncertain. CDR3 size: 19 residues. Germline values: CDR1 LNHDA, CDR2 SQIVND (reference sequence). V gave up 8 bases and J gave up 7 bases, with 33 bases separating them. The CDR3 nucleotides read TGTGCCAGTTTCACCCGGCAGTCAAACTACCCATCACGCGCGAACACCATATATTTT. Protein sequence: CASFTRQSNYPSRANTIYF. Combining the CDR3 with reference TRBV19 and TRBJ1-3 gives the whole variable domain DGGITQSPKYLFRKEGQNVTLSCEQNLNHDAMYWYRQDPGQGLRLIYYSQIVNDFQKGDIAEGYSVSREKKESFPLTVTSAQKNPTAFYLCASFTRQSNYPSRANTIYFGEGSWLTVV.

The CDR3, as DNA: TGTGCCAGTAATGGAGGGTATAATTCACCCCTCCACTTT. This gives the protein CASNGGYNSPLHF. The V call is TRBV19, the J call TRBJ1-6; no firm D call. CDR1 is LNHDA, CDR2 SQIVND, per germline (reference sequence). The length of the CDR3 is 13 residues. With 7 bases removed from V and 4 bases from J, the gap between germline ends came to 8 bases.

The rearrangement links TRBV9 to TRBJ1-5; tentatively, D is TRBD1 (5 bases). The ends were cut back, 0 bases at V and 1 base at J, with 8 bases in the middle. There are 15 residues in the CDR3. Per the germline V gene, CDR1 is SGDLS and CDR2 is YYNGEE. CDR3 in DNA: TGTGCCAGCAGCGTAGCGCGGGACAGCAATCAGCCCCAGCATTTT. It encodes CASSVARDSNQPQHF.

In DNA, the CDR3 is TGTGCCAGCAGCTTAGGGTATGATACGCAGTATTTT. Translating gives CASSLGYDTQYF. The chain has TRBV7-9 and TRBJ2-3; no firm D call. Germline V gene lookup returns CDR1 SEHNR and CDR2 FQNEAQ (reference sequence). The CDR3 is 12 amino acids. The germline V and J ends were trimmed by 1 base and 6 bases, with 5 bases remaining between them. The complete variable domain, with remaining parts taken from reference TRBV7-9 and TRBJ2-3, reads DTGVSQNPRHKITKRGQNVTFRCDPISEHNRLYWYRQTLGQGPEFLTYFQNEAQLEKSRLLSDRFSAERPKGSFSTLEIQRTEQGDSAMYLCASSLGYDTQYFGPGTRLTVL.

This chain links TRBV6-1 with TRBJ2-5; either TRBD1 or TRBD2 may supply D (5 bases each). CDR3 length: 13 amino acids. V lost 6 bases and J lost 2, with 10 bases in between. Germline CDR1 and CDR2: MNHNS and SASEGT. CDR3 DNA sequence: TGTGCCAGCAGGGGACGGTCACAAGAGACCCAGTACTTC. Translation gives CASRGRSQETQYF.

The genes are TRBV6-6 and TRBJ1-3; 7 bases line up with TRBD1. Trimming cost V 6 bases and J 2 bases; bases outside gene matches: 4. CDR3 length: 14 amino acids. Per germline, CDR1 MNHNY and CDR2 SVGAGI (reference sequence). CDR3 protein: CASRPTGAGNTIYF. The CDR3, as DNA: TGTGCCAGCAGACCTACAGGGGCTGGAAACACCATATATTTT.

The chain links TRBV27 to TRBJ1-2; D call uncertain. Trimming pared 4 bases from V and 4 bases from J, leaving 13 bases between. Germline CDR1 reads MNHEY; CDR2 reads SMNVEV (reference sequence). CDR3 length: 14 amino acids. The CDR3 nucleotides are TGTGCCAGCAGTTCCACCCTGAACCCCTATGGCTACACCTTC. It yields the protein CASSSTLNPYGYTF.

V and J are TRBV11-1 and TRBJ2-7; possibly TRBD1 for D (6 bases). Between the trimmed V and J ends, which lost 5 bases and 1 base, there was a span of 15 bases. The CDR3 runs to 15 residues. Looked up from germline, CDR1 is SGHAT and CDR2 is FQDESV (reference sequence). CDR3 region: CASSPRLGTSYEQYF. CDR3 DNA: TGTGCCAGCAGCCCTCGATTGGGGACATCCTACGAGCAGTACTTC.

This chain's CDR3 is CASSYSGQGFYGYTF. In DNA, the CDR3 is TGCGCCAGCAGTTATAGCGGACAGGGGTTCTATGGCTACACCTTC. V and J are TRBV4-1 and TRBJ1-2, with 9 bases lining up with TRBD1. The J segment lost 4 bases and the V segment lost 6 bases, leaving 9 bases of the junction unmatched. The CDR3 runs 15 residues. Germline CDR1 reads MGHRA; CDR2 reads YSYEKL.

The J gene is TRBJ2-7, the V gene TRBV4-3; D is possibly TRBD1 (5 bases). The V gene's germline CDR1 is LGHNA and CDR2 YSLEER. The CDR3 has 17 amino acids. V was trimmed by 1 base and J by 0 bases, leaving 16 bases between them. CDR3 amino acids: CASSQVLQAPSSYEQYF. In nucleotides, the CDR3 is TGCGCCAGCAGCCAAGTCTTACAGGCTCCAAGCTCCTACGAGCAGTACTTC.